The T cell receptor beta chain described here comes from a study of T cells after yellow fever vaccination. Study-level results: Any FACS-sorted repertoire could hold abundant clonotypes that contaminate it from the bulk population.

Only a few counts were recorded for this clonotype. Its antigen remains unknown. The ends were cut back, 1 base at V and 0 bases at J, with 10 bases in the middle. The CDR3 sequence is 16 residues long. One entry per CDR3 protein results from TCRdb running MiXCR on the 5' RACE reads. Counted here are approximately 510,000 distinct CDR3 sequences, about a fifth occurring once; the ten biggest clones make up about 15%. The source of this sequence is a man aged 18-30 years who received the YFV17D yellow fever vaccine. The sample here was PBMCs, taken approximately 20 days after the first yellow fever vaccination. This sequence joins TRBV12-3 or TRBV12-4 and TRBJ2-4; D is unresolved. CDR3: CASSLGLKIAKNIQYF. The DNA of the CDR3 is TGTGCCAGCAGTTTAGGACTCAAAATAGCCAAAAACATTCAGTACTTC.